A few counts support the clone carrying this T cell receptor beta chain. The junction had 8 bases not matched to a gene; V was cut back by 2 bases and J by 5 bases. The germline gives CDR1 PRHDT, CDR2 FYEKMQ (reference sequence). The CDR3 is made up of 15 amino acids. The source of the sample is a study of T-cell reconstitution after alpha-beta-depleted transplantation in children. Unique molecular identifiers tagged the TCRbeta library. TCRdb re-called the PCR reads with MiXCR, one entry per CDR3 protein. Here the sample spans roughly 170,000 distinct CDR3 sequences, 6.5% to 7.5% being singletons. This receptor was obtained from a human donor who donated a stem cell graft to a child with Wiskott-Aldrich syndrome. This chain connects TRBV13 to TRBJ2-5; the match to TRBD1 covers 7 bases. The sequencing used PBMCs from the stem cell graft donor, collected from the stem cell graft. The CDR3 here is CASSLSDRVRETQYF. CDR3 nucleotides: TGTGCCAGCAGCTTAAGCGACAGGGTGCGGGAGACCCAGTACTTC.